The clone carrying this TCR beta chain came up once. This sample was taken from a study of blood T cell repertoires in COVID-19. Overall study: Material from acute and convalescent COVID-19 was sourced from the United States, Italy and Spain. Sources were T cells, B-cell-depleted T cells, or PBMCs; the material itself was cDNA or gDNA.

Looked up from germline, CDR1 is LNHDA and CDR2 is SQIVND (reference sequence). V lost 6 bases and J lost 3, with 21 bases in between. The CDR3 sequence is 17 residues long. In the original analysis: Amplifying reference gene primers gave estimates of nucleated cell counts. TCRdb's table, derived via immunoSEQ multiplex PCR, lists solely in-frame clones and lacks some. V, J and clone size were drawn from that table, and D and trimming were deduced from the DNA. Of 70,000 to 95,000 clones in the sample, 85% were seen once. Specimen: peripheral blood. J is TRBJ2-4 and V is TRBV19, with a possible D match to TRBD2 (6 bases). The receptor comes from an elderly man with active or convalescent COVID-19. DNA of the CDR3: TGTGCCAGTAGACCCACCCCGGGTTGGGGAGGCAAAAACATTCAGTACTTC. Protein product: CASRPTPGWGGKNIQYF.